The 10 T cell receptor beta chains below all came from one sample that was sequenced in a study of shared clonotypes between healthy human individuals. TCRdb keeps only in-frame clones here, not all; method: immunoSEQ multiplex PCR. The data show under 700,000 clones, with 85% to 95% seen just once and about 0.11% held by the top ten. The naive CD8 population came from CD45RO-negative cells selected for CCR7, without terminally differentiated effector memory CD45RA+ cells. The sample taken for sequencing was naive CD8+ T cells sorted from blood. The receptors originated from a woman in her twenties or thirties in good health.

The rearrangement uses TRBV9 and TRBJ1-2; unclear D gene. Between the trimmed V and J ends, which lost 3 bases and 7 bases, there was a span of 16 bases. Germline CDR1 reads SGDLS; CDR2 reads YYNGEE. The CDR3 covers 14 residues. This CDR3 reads CASSGIGWPTGYTF. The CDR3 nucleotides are TGTGCCAGCAGCGGAATTGGATGGCCCACTGGCTACACCTTC.

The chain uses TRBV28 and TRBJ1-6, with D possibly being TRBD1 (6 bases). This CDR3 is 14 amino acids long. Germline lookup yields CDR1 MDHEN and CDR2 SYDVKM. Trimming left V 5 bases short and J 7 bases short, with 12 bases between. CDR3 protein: CASSPDRINSPLHF. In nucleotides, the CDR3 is TGTGCCAGCAGTCCTGACAGGATCAATTCACCCCTCCACTTT.

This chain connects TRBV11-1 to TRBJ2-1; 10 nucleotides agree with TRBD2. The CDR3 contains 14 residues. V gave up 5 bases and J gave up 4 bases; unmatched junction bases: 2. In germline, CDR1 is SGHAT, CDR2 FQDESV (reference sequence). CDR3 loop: CASSTAGGYNEQFF. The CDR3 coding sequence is TGTGCCAGCAGCACAGCGGGAGGGTACAATGAGCAGTTCTTC.

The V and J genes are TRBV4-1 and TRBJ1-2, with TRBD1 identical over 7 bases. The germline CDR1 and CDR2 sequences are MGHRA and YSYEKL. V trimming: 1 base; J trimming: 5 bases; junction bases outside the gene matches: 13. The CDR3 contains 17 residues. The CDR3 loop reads CASSQGLNRGRSYGYTF. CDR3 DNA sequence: TGCGCCAGCAGCCAAGGCCTCAACAGGGGAAGGTCTTATGGCTACACCTTC.

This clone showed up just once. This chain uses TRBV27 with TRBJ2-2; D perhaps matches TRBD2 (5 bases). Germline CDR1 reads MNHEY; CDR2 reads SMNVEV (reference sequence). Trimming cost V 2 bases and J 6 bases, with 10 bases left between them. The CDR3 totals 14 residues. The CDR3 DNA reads TGTGCCAGCAGTTTAAGGCTAGCTGCCGGGGAGCTGTTTTTT. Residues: CASSLRLAAGELFF.

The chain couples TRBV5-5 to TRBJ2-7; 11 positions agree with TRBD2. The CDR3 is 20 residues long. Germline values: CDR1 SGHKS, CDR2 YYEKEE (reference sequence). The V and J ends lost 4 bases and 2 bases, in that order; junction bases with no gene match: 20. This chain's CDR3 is CASSPPADRRLAGRTYEQYF. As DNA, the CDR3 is TGTGCCAGCAGCCCCCCGGCGGACAGGAGACTAGCGGGACGAACCTACGAGCAGTACTTC.

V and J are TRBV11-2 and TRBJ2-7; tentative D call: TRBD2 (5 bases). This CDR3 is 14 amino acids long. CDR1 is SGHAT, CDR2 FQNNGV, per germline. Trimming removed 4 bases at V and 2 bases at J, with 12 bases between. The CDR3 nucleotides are TGTGCCAGCAGCTCCCTCACGGAGGCCTACGAGCAGTACTTC. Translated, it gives CASSSLTEAYEQYF. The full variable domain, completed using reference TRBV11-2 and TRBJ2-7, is EAGVAQSPRYKIIEKRQSVAFWCNPISGHATLYWYQQILGQGPKLLIQFQNNGVVDDSQLPKDRFSAERLKGVDSTLKIQPAKLEDSAVYLCASSSLTEAYEQYFGPGTRLTVT.

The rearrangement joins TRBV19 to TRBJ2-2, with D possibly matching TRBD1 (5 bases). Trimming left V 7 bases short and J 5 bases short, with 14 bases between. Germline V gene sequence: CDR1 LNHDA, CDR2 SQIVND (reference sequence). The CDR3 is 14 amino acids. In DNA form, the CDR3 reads TGTGCCAGTACCATGCCCCAGGGAACCGGGGAGCTGTTTTTT. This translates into CASTMPQGTGELFF.

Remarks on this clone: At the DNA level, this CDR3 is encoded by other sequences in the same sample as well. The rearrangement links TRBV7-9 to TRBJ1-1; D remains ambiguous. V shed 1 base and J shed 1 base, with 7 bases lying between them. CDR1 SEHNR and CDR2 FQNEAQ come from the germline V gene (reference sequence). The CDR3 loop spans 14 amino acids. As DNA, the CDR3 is TGTGCCAGCAGCTTAGGAGCAGGGAACACTGAAGCTTTCTTT. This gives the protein CASSLGAGNTEAFF. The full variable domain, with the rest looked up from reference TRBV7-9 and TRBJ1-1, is DTGVSQNPRHKITKRGQNVTFRCDPISEHNRLYWYRQTLGQGPEFLTYFQNEAQLEKSRLLSDRFSAERPKGSFSTLEIQRTEQGDSAMYLCASSLGAGNTEAFFGQGTRLTVV.

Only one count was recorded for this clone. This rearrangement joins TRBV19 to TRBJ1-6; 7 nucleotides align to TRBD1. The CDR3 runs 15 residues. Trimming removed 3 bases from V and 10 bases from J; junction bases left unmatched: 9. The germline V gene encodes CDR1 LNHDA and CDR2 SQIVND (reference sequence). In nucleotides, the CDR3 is TGTGCCAGTAGTATCTACGAGCACAGGGGATCACCCCTCCACTTT. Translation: CASSIYEHRGSPLHF. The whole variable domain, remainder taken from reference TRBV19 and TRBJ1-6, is DGGITQSPKYLFRKEGQNVTLSCEQNLNHDAMYWYRQDPGQGLRLIYYSQIVNDFQKGDIAEGYSVSREKKESFPLTVTSAQKNPTAFYLCASSIYEHRGSPLHFGNGTRLTVT.